This TCR beta chain was recorded in a study of sequential checkpoint blockade in melanoma (dated by TCRdb to between 2018 and 2021). About the investigation overall: Patients were assigned by 1:1 randomization to either first-line nivolumab followed by ipilimumab (arm A) or ipilimumab followed by nivolumab (arm B). Maintenance nivolumab was given following each of the two trial sequences.

Reading the germline V gene gives CDR1 LGHNA and CDR2 YSLEER. Trimming takes 3 bases off V and 4 bases off J; junction bases not matched to a gene: 4. There are 14 amino acids in the CDR3, from cysteine to phenylalanine inclusive. Only the CDR3 part of the read is kept: 42 bases, read in frame from the first base. With respect to this clone: Its binding antigen is unknown. No base-level quality is on record; no much larger clone is a single base apart.

TCRbeta CDR3 regions were immunosequenced from genomic DNA with the immunoSEQ Assay. Prior to high-throughput sequencing, genomic DNA was amplified by bias-controlled multiplex PCR. In the source study's methods: To quantify the absolute abundance of each unique TCRbeta CDR3 region, the sequences were collapsed and filtered. Clonality, defined as 1 minus Pielou's evenness, was calculated using productive rearrangements only. Clones with significantly greater frequencies in on-treatment versus baseline samples were identified using a previously published method. Imported from immuneACCESS, the table was reduced by TCRdb to in-frame sequences with V and J called. These copies leave out some clones; in studies compared against another copy, an unresolved V gene accounts for under half, and the cause of the remainder is not known. The V and J calls and clone size were taken over from that table, and D and trimming were inferred from the DNA. Within this sample are fewer than 50,000 clones, with roughly 90% of them counted one time only. 12% of the sample belongs to the ten largest clones.

The sample's treatment or condition label, in plain terms: randomized to nivolumab then ipilimumab (arm A) or the reverse (arm B). None of the trial patients had been given prior DNA-damaging chemotherapy. Live CD3+CD8+ cells negative for CD19 and CD56 were sorted from thawed PBMCs on a FACS Aria II flow cytometer. Samples came from patients with melanoma in CheckMate 064, a randomized, open-label phase II trial of sequential checkpoint blockade. Peripheral blood mononuclear cells were collected by leukapheresis, purified with Ficoll-Paque, and frozen in human serum with approximately 9.4% DMSO. Immediately after sorting, the purity of sorted blood CD3+CD8+ cells was verified to be >95%, after which DNA was extracted. What the study reported, not specific to this receptor: The response-prediction model combining TCR metrics and mutation burden needs validation in larger, independent patient cohorts.

The receptor was derived from a human donor with melanoma. The V and J genes are TRBV4-3 and TRBJ1-2; 8 central nucleotides agree with TRBD1. The sequences come from CD8+ T cells sorted from blood (inferred from file names), collected from a patient given nivolumab and ipilimumab in sequence. The CDR3 region: CASSQTTGGYGYTF. The nucleotide sequence is given as TGCGCCAGCAGCCAGACAACAGGGGGCTATGGCTACACCTTC.